This T cell receptor beta chain derives from a study of cytomegalovirus exposure and HLA in healthy donors. Study-level points and caveats: Highest at DRB1 and lowest at HLA-C, TCR association rates differed among HLA loci in a later analysis.

As regards this clone: Its cognate antigen is unknown.

The PCR ran on 60 Vbeta and 13 Jbeta primers. Data came from immunoSEQ multiplex PCR; TCRdb stores just in-frame clones and leaves some out. The sample table sets out over 120,000 clones. This receptor was taken from a male donor in good health and CMV-seronegative. Sequencing used PBMCs.

This CDR3 reads CASTKGGLATNEQFF. CDR3 nucleotide sequence: TGTGCCAGCACCAAAGGAGGACTAGCGACCAATGAGCAGTTCTTC. The gene calls are TRBV7-2 and TRBJ2-1, with TRBD2 matching 9 bases. Germline loops: CDR1 SGHTA, CDR2 FQGNSA. The V gene end was trimmed by 7 bases and the J gene end by 6 bases; junction bases not matched to a gene: 10. The CDR3 extends over 15 amino acids.